The 20 T cell receptor beta chains listed next were all sequenced from one sample in a study of STAT5B mutations in CD4+ large granular lymphocyte leukemia. Profiling relied on immunoSEQ multiplex PCR, and the TCRdb table lists in-frame clones only, not all of them. The data show under 35,000 clones, with approximately 67% seen just once and approximately 1.6% held by the top ten. Input material: CD4+ T cells from blood buffy coats. The source of these receptors is a human donor in good health.

The J gene is TRBJ2-7, the V gene TRBV7-3, with 9 bases lining up with TRBD1. This CDR3 has 15 residues. Germline loops: CDR1 SGHTA, CDR2 FQGTGA. The V gene end was trimmed by 5 bases and the J gene end by 5 bases; junction bases not matched to a gene: 10. The chain's CDR3 is CASSPGQGEFHEQYF. CDR3 DNA sequence: TGTGCCAGCAGCCCGGGACAGGGAGAGTTCCACGAGCAGTACTTC.

This clone has more than one count but fewer than ten. The rearrangement links TRBV2 to TRBJ1-5; D is unclear. CDR1 is SNHLY and CDR2 is FYNNEI in the germline V gene. The ends were cut back, 2 bases at V and 5 bases at J, with 13 bases in the middle. The CDR3 contains 15 residues. The DNA for the CDR3 is TGTGCCAGCAGTGAAAGCGGCGGAGTAGATCAGCCCCAGCATTTT. Its protein product is CASSESGGVDQPQHF.

The chain carries TRBV18 and TRBJ1-2; TRBD1 agrees at 9 bases. CDR3 length equals 15 residues. Losses at the gene ends were 3 bases for V and 5 bases for J; bases not matched to a gene: 7. CDR1 is KGHSH, CDR2 LQKENI, per germline. The CDR3 DNA reads as TGTGCCAGCTCACCCAAACCCGGACAGGGGTATGGCTACACCTTC. Its translation: CASSPKPGQGYGYTF.

V and J are TRBV9 and TRBJ2-2, with 7 bases lining up with TRBD1. V shed 0 bases and J 0 bases; nucleotides not matched to a gene: 8. Per the germline V gene, CDR1 is SGDLS and CDR2 is YYNGEE. This CDR3 region has 18 residues. CDR3 nucleotide sequence: TGTGCCAGCAGCGTAGAGTTCCGAACAGGGGCGAACACCGGGGAGCTGTTTTTT. It specifies CASSVEFRTGANTGELFF. The full variable domain, rest sourced from reference TRBV9 and TRBJ2-2, is DSGVTQTPKHLITATGQRVTLRCSPRSGDLSVYWYQQSLDQGLQFLIQYYNGEERAKGNILERFSAQQFPDLHSELNLSSLELGDSALYFCASSVEFRTGANTGELFFGEGSRLTVL.

The CDR3 loop reads CASLAGQGGYEQYF. CDR3 in DNA: TGTGCCAGCTTAGCGGGACAGGGAGGATACGAGCAGTACTTC. V gene TRBV18 combines with J gene TRBJ2-7; maybe TRBD1 (9 bases). Germline values: CDR1 KGHSH, CDR2 LQKENI. V was pared by 7 bases and J by 4 bases, with 17 bases between. This CDR3 contains 14 residues.

The V call is TRBV6-5, the J call TRBJ1-2, with TRBD1 matching 11 bases. The CDR3 is 13 residues long. Trimming cost V 8 bases and J 1 base; bases outside gene matches: 0. Germline assignment: CDR1 MNHEY and CDR2 SVGAGI. In DNA, the CDR3 is TGTGCCAGCGGGACAGGGGGTAACTATGGCTACACCTTC. Residues: CASGTGGNYGYTF.

This chain uses TRBV20-1 with TRBJ2-1; D gene unclear. CDR1 and CDR2 (germline): DFQATT, SNEGSKA (reference sequence). Trimming took off 2 bases at V and 9 bases at J, with 8 bases between the two ends. This CDR3 has 11 residues. The CDR3 sequence is CSARWASEQFF. CDR3 coding DNA: TGCAGTGCTAGATGGGCTAGTGAGCAGTTCTTC.

The chain recombines TRBV7-9 with TRBJ2-1; TRBD1 might be the D (5 bases). This CDR3 has 13 residues. Germline loops: CDR1 SEHNR, CDR2 FQNEAQ (reference sequence). Trimming pared 3 bases from V and 7 bases from J, leaving 10 bases between. As DNA, the CDR3 is TGTGCCAGCAGCTTTCAGGGTAGGAATGAGCAGTTCTTC. It translates to CASSFQGRNEQFF.

The chain recombines TRBV5-5 with TRBJ1-2; possibly TRBD1 for D (5 bases). The CDR3 runs 14 residues. Trimming pared 4 bases from V and 3 bases from J, leaving 13 bases between. The germline V gene has CDR1 SGHKS and CDR2 YYEKEE (reference sequence). The CDR3 reads CASSKDTGDYGYTF. For the CDR3, the DNA is TGTGCCAGCAGCAAGGACACGGGGGACTATGGCTACACCTTC.

The rearrangement joins TRBV28 to TRBJ1-2, with TRBD1 as a possible D gene (6 bases). Deletions cut 5 bases from V and 10 bases from J, with 11 bases between. The CDR3 is made up of 11 amino acids. The V gene's germline CDR1 is MDHEN and CDR2 SYDVKM. The CDR3 is CASSPRDTYTF. DNA of the CDR3: TGTGCCAGCAGTCCCCGGGACACCTACACCTTC.

The gene calls are TRBV4-1 and TRBJ2-3; 11 nucleotides agree with TRBD2. The germline CDR1 and CDR2 sequences are MGHRA and YSYEKL. V was clipped by 3 bases and J by 2 bases; unmatched bases: 1. The CDR3 loop spans 15 amino acids. The chain's CDR3 is CASSHSGGATDTQYF. CDR3 coding DNA: TGCGCCAGCAGCCATAGCGGGGGGGCCACAGATACGCAGTATTTT.

A single count supports this clone. Other DNA sequences in this specimen translate into the identical CDR3. The J gene is TRBJ2-5, the V gene TRBV5-1, with D possibly TRBD2 on 5 matching bases. Trimming took 0 bases from V and 5 from J, leaving 14 bases between them. The CDR3 length is 15 residues. Germline V gene sequence: CDR1 SGHRS, CDR2 YFSETQ. CDR3 amino acids: CASSLGLGSGETQYF. In nucleotides, the CDR3 is TGCGCCAGCAGCTTGGGTCTGGGTTCGGGGGAGACCCAGTACTTC.

This clone was seen only a few times. The chain couples TRBV9 to TRBJ1-1; D unclear. Trimming shortened V by 0 bases and J by 1 base, and 7 bases separated the two germline ends. The germline gives CDR1 SGDLS, CDR2 YYNGEE. The CDR3 is made up of 14 amino acids. The CDR3 loop reads CASSVGPGNTEAFF. CDR3 nucleotide sequence: TGTGCCAGCAGCGTAGGGCCAGGGAACACTGAAGCTTTCTTT.

The chain employs TRBV2 and TRBJ1-1; D is possibly TRBD1 (6 bases). The CDR3 is made up of 14 amino acids. V lost 3 bases, J lost 2 bases, and 10 bases lay in between. CDR1 is SNHLY and CDR2 is FYNNEI in the germline V gene. The CDR3 region has the DNA TGTGCCAGCAGTGATCAGGGGATAAACACTGAAGCTTTCTTT. Its translation is CASSDQGINTEAFF.

The CDR3 loop reads CASSPQLQGDTIYF. The DNA of the CDR3 is TGTGCCAGCTCACCGCAGTTACAGGGGGACACCATATATTTT. V is TRBV18 and J is TRBJ1-3, with 8 bases that match TRBD1. J gave up 8 bases and V 3 bases, and 6 bases lay outside the gene matches. Germline CDR1 and CDR2: KGHSH and LQKENI. The CDR3 is 14 amino acids.

CDR3 coding DNA: TGTGCCAGCAGTGAAGCCCAGGGGCGTAATCAGCCCCAGCATTTT. Amino acid sequence: CASSEAQGRNQPQHF. This rearrangement joins TRBV6-1 to TRBJ1-5; the D gene is possibly TRBD1 (6 bases). This CDR3 is built from 15 residues. With 0 bases removed from V and 4 bases from J, the gap between germline ends came to 10 bases. The germline V gene encodes CDR1 MNHNS and CDR2 SASEGT.

The chain joins TRBV6-1 to TRBJ2-6; D not certain. V dropped 2 bases and J dropped 0 bases, with 5 bases sitting between them. Germline assignment: CDR1 MNHNS and CDR2 SASEGT. The CDR3 is made up of 15 amino acids. The CDR3 spells CASSEMSSGANVLTF. In nucleotides, the CDR3 is TGTGCCAGCAGTGAAATGTCCTCTGGGGCCAACGTCCTGACTTTC.

The chain employs TRBV6-4 and TRBJ1-2; possible D gene TRBD1, 5 bases. Per germline, CDR1 MRHNA and CDR2 SNTAGT. CDR3 length: 16 amino acids. V was cut by 3 bases and J by 4 bases, with 18 bases left in between. CDR3 bases: TGTGCCAGCAGTGAGTTCAGTGGAGGGGCCTTCTATGGCTACACCTTC. Its translation: CASSEFSGGAFYGYTF.

The V call is TRBV11-2, the J call TRBJ2-2; D assignment may be TRBD1 or TRBD2 (5 bases each). This CDR3 contains 17 residues. Trimming cost V 3 bases and J 5 bases, with 19 bases left between them. Germline V gene lookup returns CDR1 SGHAT and CDR2 FQNNGV. The CDR3 protein is CASSFSSGQTATGELFF. DNA of the CDR3: TGTGCCAGCAGCTTTTCGTCGGGGCAAACTGCTACCGGGGAGCTGTTTTTT.

This clone came up once. This rearrangement joins TRBV11-1 to TRBJ1-2, with TRBD1 matching over 10 bases. After removal of 5 bases from V and 5 bases from J, the junction contained 8 bases not matched to a gene. Germline CDR1 reads SGHAT; CDR2 reads FQDESV (reference sequence). CDR3 length: 15 amino acids. The CDR3 spells CASSVPGQGLYGYTF. In DNA, the CDR3 is TGTGCCAGCAGCGTGCCGGGACAGGGGTTATATGGCTACACCTTC.